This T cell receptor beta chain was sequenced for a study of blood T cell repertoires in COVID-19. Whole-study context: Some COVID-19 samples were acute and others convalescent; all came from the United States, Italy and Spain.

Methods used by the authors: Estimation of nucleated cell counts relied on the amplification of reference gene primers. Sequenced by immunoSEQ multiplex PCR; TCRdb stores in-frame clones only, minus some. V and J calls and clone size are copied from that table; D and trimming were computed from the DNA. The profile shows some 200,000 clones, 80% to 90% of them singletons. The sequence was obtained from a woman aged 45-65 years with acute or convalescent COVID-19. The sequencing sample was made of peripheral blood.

The CDR3 spells CASSFAGVDIQYF. CDR3 coding DNA: TGCGCCAGCAGCTTCGCGGGAGTGGACATTCAGTACTTC. J is TRBJ2-4 and V is TRBV5-1, with TRBD2 matching 7 bases. The CDR3 length is 13 residues. V was clipped by 2 bases and J by 8 bases; unmatched bases: 4. Germline lookup yields CDR1 SGHRS and CDR2 YFSETQ.